A selection of T cell receptor beta chains follows, all from one sample in a study of T cells in Graves' hyperthyroidism and ophthalmopathy. In TCRdb, the multiplex PCR reads were re-called with MiXCR into one record per CDR3 protein. The sample yields about half a million distinct CDR3 sequences, under 25% seen once. Sequenced input: blood. These receptors originate from a woman in her sixties or seventies with Graves' ophthalmopathy. Both conserved end residues are part of each CDR3. D genes are given only for firm matches. A clone size is listed for some rows: how often the clone was seen (once, few, many), or a class if it is expanded.

D gene	V gene	clone size	J gene	CDR3 DNA	CDR3 protein
.	TRBV15	many	TRBJ1-2	TGTGCCACCAGCAGAGGCACAGGGAACCTAGGCTACACCTTC	CATSRGTGNLGYTF
.	TRBV30	few	TRBJ2-1	TGTGCCTGGAGTAACTTGTTCAAGGATGAGCAGTTCTTC	CAWSNLFKDEQFF
TRBD1	TRBV3-1	many	TRBJ2-7	TGTGCCAGCAGCCAAGGCTCGGGACAGTCGATCTACGAGCAGTACTTC	CASSQGSGQSIYEQYF
.	TRBV12-5	.	TRBJ2-3	TGTGCTAGTGGCCTAGGAGCGGTGGGGACAGATACGCAGTATTTT	CASGLGAVGTDTQYF
.	TRBV7-2	.	TRBJ2-1	TGTGCCAGCAGCTTAATGCTGGCCGTCAATGAGCAGTTCTTC	CASSLMLAVNEQFF
.	TRBV2	many	TRBJ1-2	TGTGCCAGCACCGTTACAGGGACTAACTATGGCTACACCTTC	CASTVTGTNYGYTF
TRBD2	TRBV25-1	few	TRBJ2-2	TGTGCCAGTATTAGGGGATCTAGCGGGAGGGGGACCGGGGAGCTGTTTTTT	CASIRGSSGRGTGELFF
TRBD1	TRBV3-1	few	TRBJ1-4	TGTGCCAGCAGCCTACAGGGGGCAACTAATGAAAAACTGTTTTTT	CASSLQGATNEKLFF
.	TRBV12-3/TRBV12-4	many	TRBJ1-2	TGTGCCAGCAGTTATTTCCTGGGGGGCCAGGTTTGGGGCTACACCTTC	CASSYFLGGQVWGYTF
.	TRBV28	.	TRBJ2-7	TGTGCCAGCAGCCTCGGGGGCGGGTCCAGGGGAACCTACGAGCAGTACTTC	CASSLGGGSRGTYEQYF
.	TRBV15	.	TRBJ1-3	TGTGCCACCAGCAGAGATGGGGTCTCTGGAAACACCATATATTTT	CATSRDGVSGNTIYF
TRBD2	TRBV5-4	.	TRBJ2-7	TGTGCCAGCAGCTGGGGGCAGCCGGGACTAGCGGCCGAGCAGTACTTC	CASSWGQPGLAAEQYF
TRBD1	TRBV20-1	.	TRBJ1-6	TGCAGTGCATACTCCGGGACAGGGACTTCACCCCTCCACTTT	CSAYSGTGTSPLHF
.	TRBV7-9	many	TRBJ2-5	TGTGCCAGCAGCCTCAACCTGGAGACCCAGTACTTC	CASSLNLETQYF
.	TRBV19	.	TRBJ2-6	TGTGCCAGTAGTATACAGGGGACTGGGGCCAACGTCCTGACTTTC	CASSIQGTGANVLTF
.	TRBV20-1	few	TRBJ2-3	TGCGGGGCGGAGGAGGGGATAGGCACAGATACGCAGTATTTT	CGAEEGIGTDTQYF
.	TRBV10-3	.	TRBJ2-7	TGTGCCATTCAGGGGTCGGGGACATACGGGTCCTACGAGCAGTACTTC	CAIQGSGTYGSYEQYF
.	TRBV30	.	TRBJ1-2	TGTGCCTGGAGTGTAAACAAAGGGGACTATGGCTACACCTTC	CAWSVNKGDYGYTF
.	TRBV11-2	many	TRBJ1-2	TGTGCCAGCAGCTCCCTATCAGGGAACGTCTATGGCTACACCTTC	CASSSLSGNVYGYTF
.	TRBV11-2	many	TRBJ1-1	TGTGCCAGCAGCCACCCGCCTGGTCAACTCAACACTGAAGCTTTCTTT	CASSHPPGQLNTEAFF
TRBD2	TRBV4-2	once	TRBJ2-7	TGTGCCAGCAGCCAAGACCCCGGGGGGGCGGGAGGTGGAGAGCAGTACTTC	CASSQDPGGAGGGEQYF
TRBD2	TRBV6-1	.	TRBJ2-7	TGTGCCAGCAGAGCCACTAGCGGGAGTAGCTACGAGCAGTACTTC	CASRATSGSSYEQYF
.	TRBV2	many	TRBJ2-3	TGTGCCAGCGGATTGGGGGGTCCGGCGCAGTATTTT	CASGLGGPAQYF
.	TRBV3-1	few	TRBJ2-2	TGTGCCAGCAGCCAAGTCCGGATACCGAACACCGGGGAGCTGTTTTTT	CASSQVRIPNTGELFF
TRBD1	TRBV6-5	.	TRBJ1-5	TGTGCCAGCAGTTATGGGACAGGGAAGGAAGCCCAGCATTTT	CASSYGTGKEAQHF
.	TRBV6-6	few	TRBJ1-4	TGTGCCAGCAGTTACGGCGGGCAGGGAAGTCGAAAACTGTTTTTT	CASSYGGQGSRKLFF
.	TRBV30	.	TRBJ1-4	TGTGCCTGGGGAGCGGGGCAGGGTGGGGAAAAACTGTTTTTT	CAWGAGQGGEKLFF
.	TRBV20-1	.	TRBJ1-1	TGCAGTGCTAGACGTGTCGGGGGGAACACTGAAGCTTTCTTT	CSARRVGGNTEAFF
TRBD1	TRBV30	.	TRBJ2-7	TGTGCCTGGAGTGTCGGACAGGGGATCTACGAGCAGTACTTC	CAWSVGQGIYEQYF
.	TRBV30	.	TRBJ1-5	TGTGCCTGGAGTGTAGGGGGTTCCCGGGTGGCCCAGCATTTT	CAWSVGGSRVAQHF
.	TRBV11-2	.	TRBJ2-7	TGTGCCAGCAGCCCCGTCCCGGTATACGAGCAGTACTTC	CASSPVPVYEQYF
.	TRBV13	few	TRBJ2-7	TGTGCCAGCAGCTTAGGTTCGGTGGACGAGCAGTACTTC	CASSLGSVDEQYF
.	TRBV6-1	.	TRBJ2-3	TGTGCCAGCAGGGGGTCTCGCGGCTCTAGCACAGATACGCAGTATTTT	CASRGSRGSSTDTQYF
.	TRBV30	many	TRBJ1-1	TGTGCCTGGAGCCGGTTGAACACTGAAGCTTTCTTT	CAWSRLNTEAFF
TRBD1	TRBV7-3	many	TRBJ2-3	TGTGCCAGCAGCCCTCCCCGGGACAGCTACACAGATACGCAGTATTTT	CASSPPRDSYTDTQYF
.	TRBV20-1	.	TRBJ2-7	TGCAGTGCTCCCCCCAGCGGAACACCCAGATCCGAGCAGTACTTC	CSAPPSGTPRSEQYF
.	TRBV19	few	TRBJ1-5	TGTGCCAGTAATCCGGGGGCTAGGAATCAGCCCCAGCATTTT	CASNPGARNQPQHF
.	TRBV24-1	.	TRBJ2-2	TGTGCCACCAGTGGTAGACGGGCGAGACTTTCCGACACCGGGGAGCTGTTTTTT	CATSGRRARLSDTGELFF
.	TRBV28	many	TRBJ1-1	TGTGCCAGCAGTATTCCTGGACAGACAGACACTGAAGCTTTCTTT	CASSIPGQTDTEAFF
TRBD2	TRBV19	few	TRBJ2-2	TGTGCCAGTAGTTCAACCGCGATAGCGGGAACGAACACCGGGGAGCTGTTTTTT	CASSSTAIAGTNTGELFF